This TCR beta chain was sequenced during a study of blood T cell repertoires in COVID-19. Study-wide context: There were acute and convalescent COVID-19 samples, and they came from the United States, Italy and Spain. In each case, the material was cDNA or gDNA derived from T cells, B-cell-depleted T cells, or PBMCs.

The CDR3 loop spans 16 amino acids. V shed 3 bases and J 2 bases; nucleotides not matched to a gene: 6. Germline V gene data show CDR1 as SGDLS and CDR2 as YYNGEE. Per the authors' pipeline: Amplifying reference gene primers gave estimates of nucleated cell counts. Produced via immunoSEQ multiplex PCR; TCRdb's table is partial and in-frame only. V, J and clone size reflect that table, while D and trimming were determined from the DNA. The data hold around 300,000 clones, with around 90% observed a single time. With respect to this clone: This same CDR3 is encoded by further DNA sequences in the sample.

J is TRBJ2-5 and V is TRBV9, with 11 bases identical to TRBD2. The sequence was collected from a woman in her thirties or forties who had recovered from COVID-19. The sample comprised peripheral blood. The CDR3, as DNA: TGTGCCAGCAGCGCCCTGGGGACTAGCGGACAAGAGACCCAGTACTTC. Amino acid sequence: CASSALGTSGQETQYF.